This T cell receptor beta chain was observed in a study of identical twins. General study points: The abundant beta clonotypes from cord blood had fewer insertions, and memory repertoires had none of this. Researchers reported weaker excess twin sharing in beta out-of-frame sequences.

The junction had 5 bases not matched to a gene; V was cut back by 5 bases and J by 2 bases. Looked up from germline, CDR1 is SGHRS and CDR2 is YFSETQ. The CDR3 extends over 14 amino acids. Unique molecular identifiers were present on cDNA, and template switching added a universal primer site. TCRdb re-called the 5' RACE reads through MiXCR, storing one row per CDR3 protein. Here the sample spans 250,000 to 350,000 distinct CDR3 sequences, around 8.8% being singletons. Note on this clonotype: Its target is not known.

This sample was also put to use in a study of yellow fever vaccine responses in identical twins. That paper states: As reported, the vaccine T cell response of twins seemed partly convergent and partly personalized.

This TCR was recovered from a young woman in good health. The chain uses TRBV5-1 and TRBJ2-3; TRBD2 matches at 7 bases. Source material: memory (CD45RO+) T cells sorted from blood. The DNA for the CDR3 is TGCGCCAGCAGAACTAGCGCCCTCACAGATACGCAGTATTTT. This gives the protein CASRTSALTDTQYF.